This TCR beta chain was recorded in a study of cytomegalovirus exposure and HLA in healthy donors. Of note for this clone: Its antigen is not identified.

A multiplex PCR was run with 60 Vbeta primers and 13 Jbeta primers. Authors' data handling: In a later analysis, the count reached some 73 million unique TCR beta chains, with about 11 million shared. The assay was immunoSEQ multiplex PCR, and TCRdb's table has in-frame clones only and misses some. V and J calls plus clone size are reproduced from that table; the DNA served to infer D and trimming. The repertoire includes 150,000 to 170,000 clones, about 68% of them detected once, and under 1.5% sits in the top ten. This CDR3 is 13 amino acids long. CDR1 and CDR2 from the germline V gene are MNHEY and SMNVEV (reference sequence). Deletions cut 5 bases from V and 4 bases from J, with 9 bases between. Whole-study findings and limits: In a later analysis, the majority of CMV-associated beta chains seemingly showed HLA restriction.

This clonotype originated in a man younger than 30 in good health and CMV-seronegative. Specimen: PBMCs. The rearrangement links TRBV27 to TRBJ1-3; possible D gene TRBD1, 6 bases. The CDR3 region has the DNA TGTGCCAGCAGTCTGACAGGCGGAAACACCATATATTTT. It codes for CASSLTGGNTIYF.